Included here is one TCR beta chain sequence, with context. The sample is drawn from a study of early T cells in non-severe SARS-CoV-2 infection. Background on the study: The authors sequenced bulk RNA from unsorted whole blood, leaving chains unpaired.

Separate cDNA molecules each had unique molecular identifiers attached to them. TCRdb passed the 5' RACE reads through MiXCR, listing each CDR3 protein once. The repertoire has tens of thousands of distinct CDR3 sequences, 10% to 15% of them found once; the top ten carry more than 1.2%. The CDR3 has 14 residues. The V gene lost 2 bases and the J gene lost 3 bases, with 11 bases spanning the gap. CDR1 and CDR2 from the germline V gene are SGHVS and FNYEAQ. The input for sequencing was whole blood, taken at baseline. V gene TRBV7-6 combines with J gene TRBJ2-7; a possible D gene is TRBD1 (5 bases). The TCR originated in an adult who was a healthcare worker with PCR-confirmed SARS-CoV-2 infection or an uninfected control (not recorded which). CDR3 region: CASSLNGQGYEQYF. CDR3 bases: TGTGCCAGCAGCTTAAATGGGCAGGGCTACGAGCAGTACTTC.